The entry that follows covers one T cell receptor beta chain sequence. Using immunoSEQ multiplex PCR, the repertoire was profiled, and TCRdb retains in-frame clones only, with some absent. The table shows 390,000 or so clones, with approximately 87% occurring only once. The source of the sample is a study of blood T cell repertoires in COVID-19. Sequencing was performed on peripheral blood. This TCR was sampled from a woman in her thirties with COVID-19, enrolled during active disease.

The CDR3 DNA reads as TGTGCCAGCGAAGGAGGGAACGAGCAGTACTTC. The encoded protein is CASEGGNEQYF. V gene TRBV7-9 combines with J gene TRBJ2-7; possible D gene TRBD2, 6 bases. The germline V gene has CDR1 SEHNR and CDR2 FQNEAQ (reference sequence). The CDR3 is 11 residues long. Trimming cost V 8 bases and J 5 bases, with 10 bases left between them.